What follows are 23 T cell receptor beta chains derived from one specimen sequenced in a study of cytomegalovirus exposure and HLA in healthy donors. With 60 Vbeta and 13 Jbeta primers, the PCR was carried out. TCRdb's copy holds only in-frame clones and misses some; the assay was immunoSEQ multiplex PCR. Among 60,000 to 90,000 clones listed, less than 85% were seen once. Sequencing used PBMCs. The origin of the receptors is a woman between 45 and 65 years old in good health and CMV-seropositive.

V is TRBV5-8 and J is TRBJ2-4; 7 nucleotides line up with TRBD1. Germline loops: CDR1 SGHTS, CDR2 YDEGEE. The CDR3 sequence is 16 residues long. V was pared by 4 bases and J by 1 base, with 8 bases of the junction left unmatched. In DNA, the CDR3 is TGTGCCAGCAGCCTATCGACAGGGAACGCCAAAAACATTCAGTACTTC. This gives the protein CASSLSTGNAKNIQYF.

The chain has TRBV10-2 and TRBJ1-5; possible D gene TRBD1, 5 bases. V lost 2 bases to trimming and J lost 2 bases, with 16 bases between them. Germline V lookup: CDR1 WSHSY, CDR2 SAAADI. The CDR3 extends over 17 amino acids. This CDR3 reads CASSEMASLGGNQPQHF. The CDR3, as DNA: TGCGCCAGCAGTGAGATGGCCAGTCTAGGGGGCAATCAGCCCCAGCATTTT.

The genes are TRBV7-2 and TRBJ2-2; TRBD2 aligns across 12 bases. Germline values: CDR1 SGHTA, CDR2 FQGNSA. This CDR3 has 17 amino acids. V lost 4 bases, J lost 6 bases, and 9 bases stayed unmatched. Here the CDR3 reads CASSSVPSGGAPGELFF. The CDR3 DNA follows: TGTGCCAGCAGCTCGGTCCCTAGCGGGGGGGCCCCCGGGGAGCTGTTTTTT.

This clone appeared a few times. V is TRBV6-5 and J is TRBJ2-7, with a tentative D call TRBD1 (6 bases). The V end was cut by 4 bases, the J end by 3 bases, with 16 bases between. Germline lookup yields CDR1 MNHEY and CDR2 SVGAGI. The CDR3 is 15 residues long. The CDR3 sequence is CASSLQGSLGYEQYF. The CDR3 DNA reads as TGTGCCAGCAGTTTACAGGGTAGTTTAGGCTACGAGCAGTACTTC.

The table lists this clone with a few counts. The V and J genes are TRBV7-9 and TRBJ1-4; D uncertain. The CDR3 is 14 residues long. Trimming removed 3 bases from V and 7 bases from J, with 12 bases in between. Germline CDR1 SEHNR, CDR2 FQNEAQ (reference sequence). The CDR3 spells CASSFKTSGEKLFF. DNA for the CDR3: TGTGCCAGCAGCTTCAAGACGTCGGGTGAAAAACTGTTTTTT.

A few counts support this clone. The rearrangement links TRBV7-8 to TRBJ2-7; D may be TRBD2 (5 bases). Germline CDR1 reads SGHVS; CDR2 reads FQNEAQ. The CDR3 is 13 amino acids. Trimming shortened V by 2 bases and J by 6 bases, and 11 bases separated the two germline ends. The DNA of the CDR3 is TGTGCCAGCAGCTTACGGGAATCGGGCGAGCAGTACTTC. Its translation is CASSLRESGEQYF.

The V gene is TRBV10-1, the J gene TRBJ1-3, with TRBD1 as a possible D gene (5 bases). The CDR3 runs 16 residues. Germline V lookup: CDR1 WNHNN, CDR2 SYGVQD (reference sequence). V lost 5 bases and J 0 bases, leaving 14 bases between the germline ends. The CDR3 protein is CASSRDSGDSGNTIYF. The DNA for the CDR3 is TGCGCCAGCAGTCGCGATTCGGGGGACTCTGGAAACACCATATATTTT.

V and J are TRBV6-1 and TRBJ2-5, with 10 nucleotides matching TRBD2. The CDR3 covers 16 residues. Trimming removed 3 bases from V and 3 bases from J; junction bases left unmatched: 7. Germline CDR1 and CDR2: MNHNS and SASEGT. CDR3 coding DNA: TGTGCCAGCAGTGATGCGTGGCTAGCGGGGGAAGAGACCCAGTACTTC. Its translation: CASSDAWLAGEETQYF.

Only one count was recorded for this clone. V gene TRBV11-3 combines with J gene TRBJ2-3, with 7 bases aligning to TRBD2. J lost 3 bases, V lost 3 bases, and 6 bases had no gene match. The CDR3 totals 15 residues. The germline V gene encodes CDR1 SGHNT and CDR2 YENEEA. The CDR3, as DNA: TGTGCCAGCAGCTTGGGAGGGACTCCAACAGATACGCAGTATTTT. Amino acid sequence: CASSLGGTPTDTQYF.

The genes are TRBV5-6 and TRBJ2-2; D is unresolved. CDR3 length equals 11 residues. The V end was cut by 2 bases, the J end by 6 bases, with 2 bases between. Germline V CDR1 and CDR2: SGHDT, YYEEEE. The CDR3 DNA is TGTGCCAGCAGCTTCGCCGGGGAGCTGTTTTTT. Protein: CASSFAGELFF.

This clone was seen just once. The CDR3 loop is CASSLGQGSWEQYF. In DNA, the CDR3 is TGTGCCAGCAGCCTGGGACAGGGGAGTTGGGAGCAGTACTTC. The chain has TRBV9 and TRBJ2-7, with 10 bases lining up with TRBD1. J lost 7 bases, V lost 4 bases, and 8 bases had no gene match. The CDR3 sequence is 14 residues long. Germline CDR1 reads SGDLS; CDR2 reads YYNGEE.

This clone was detected only a few times. The chain combines TRBV30 with TRBJ1-5, with D perhaps TRBD1 (5 bases). CDR1 and CDR2 (germline): GTSNPN, SVGIG (reference sequence). V was cut by 1 base and J by 6 bases, with 10 bases left in between. This CDR3 spans 13 amino acids. CDR3 sequence: CAWSAAGSQPQHF. Here the CDR3 DNA reads TGTGCCTGGAGTGCGGCAGGGTCTCAGCCCCAGCATTTT.

The rearrangement links TRBV4-3 to TRBJ2-3; TRBD2 aligns across 10 bases. CDR1 and CDR2 from the germline V gene are LGHNA and YSLEER. The CDR3 sequence is 15 residues long. Unmatched junction bases numbered 3, after V lost 1 base and J lost 5 bases. The CDR3, as DNA: TGCGCCAGCAGCCAAGGGGCTAGCGGGGGAGATACGCAGTATTTT. Its protein product is CASSQGASGGDTQYF.

This sequence joins TRBV10-3 and TRBJ1-4; 10 bases are a match to TRBD1. V lost 2 bases and J lost 8; bases outside the gene matches: 2. This CDR3 has 14 amino acids. Germline V lookup: CDR1 ENHRY, CDR2 SYGVKD. The CDR3 reads CAISEPGQGEKLFF. In DNA form, the CDR3 reads TGTGCCATCAGTGAGCCGGGACAGGGGGAAAAACTGTTTTTT.

Turning to this clone: The same CDR3 also results from other DNA sequences found in this sample. The chain has TRBV6-5 and TRBJ1-1; weak D call: TRBD1 (6 bases). Germline CDR1 reads MNHEY; CDR2 reads SVGAGI. The CDR3 is made up of 12 amino acids. V lost 2 bases to trimming and J lost 11 bases, with 12 bases between them. CDR3 DNA: TGTGCCAGCAGTTACGGATCAGGGGTGGCTTTCTTT. Amino acid sequence: CASSYGSGVAFF.

This clone was detected only a few times. The rearrangement uses TRBV11-3 and TRBJ2-1; weak D call: TRBD1 (6 bases). The V end lost 4 bases, the J end lost 2 bases, and 12 bases lay between the germline ends. The CDR3 is made up of 15 amino acids. The germline V gene encodes CDR1 SGHNT and CDR2 YENEEA. The CDR3 loop is CASSSAQGTYNEQFF. CDR3 sequence (DNA): TGTGCCAGCAGCTCCGCGCAGGGGACCTACAATGAGCAGTTCTTC. Combining the CDR3 with reference TRBV11-3 and TRBJ2-1 gives the whole variable domain EAGVVQSPRYKIIEKKQPVAFWCNPISGHNTLYWYLQNLGQGPELLIRYENEEAVDDSQLPKDRFSAERLKGVDSTLKIQPAELGDSAVYLCASSSAQGTYNEQFFGPGTRLTVL.

The chain couples TRBV2 to TRBJ2-2; TRBD2 might be the D (5 bases). Germline-derived CDR1 and CDR2 are SNHLY and FYNNEI. V was trimmed by 3 bases and J by 6 bases, leaving 11 bases between them. This CDR3 has 14 amino acids. CDR3 DNA: TGTGCCAGCAGTGATGGGAGAGGGCCCGGGGAGCTGTTTTTT. Protein product: CASSDGRGPGELFF.

This clone was found a few times. The chain couples TRBV5-1 to TRBJ2-7, with 9 bases aligning to TRBD1. After removal of 4 bases from V and 3 bases from J, the junction contained 2 bases not matched to a gene. Germline-derived CDR1 and CDR2 are SGHRS and YFSETQ. The CDR3 loop spans 13 amino acids. CDR3 in amino acids: CASSMGQGYEQYF. Here the CDR3 DNA reads TGCGCCAGCAGCATGGGACAGGGCTACGAGCAGTACTTC.

The CDR3 protein is CASSLHAPSQASKSTDTQYF. The CDR3 DNA is TGTGCCAGCAGTTTACATGCGCCTTCGCAGGCCTCTAAATCCACAGATACGCAGTATTTT. The rearrangement joins TRBV27 to TRBJ2-3, with no clear D. V shed 2 bases and J shed 2 bases, with 26 bases lying between them. Germline V gene data show CDR1 as MNHEY and CDR2 as SMNVEV (reference sequence). The CDR3 runs to 20 residues.

The V and J genes are TRBV7-2 and TRBJ2-3; D remains ambiguous. Per germline, CDR1 SGHTA and CDR2 FQGNSA. Between the trimmed V and J ends, which lost 5 bases and 6 bases, there was a span of 9 bases. This CDR3 contains 12 residues. The CDR3 coding sequence is TGTGCCAGCAGCCCCTATTGGGATACGCAGTATTTT. Residues: CASSPYWDTQYF. Variable domain in full (rest from reference TRBV7-2 and TRBJ2-3): GAGVSQSPSNKVTEKGKDVELRCDPISGHTALYWYRQSLGQGLEFLIYFQGNSAPDKSGLPSDRFSAERTGGSVSTLTIQRTQQEDSAVYLCASSPYWDTQYFGPGTRLTVL.

The chain uses TRBV28 and TRBJ2-4; weak D call: TRBD2 (6 bases). This CDR3 has 16 residues. V was shortened by 5 bases and J by 0 bases, with 14 bases between the two germline ends. Germline CDR1 and CDR2: MDHEN and SYDVKM. CDR3 bases: TGTGCCAGCAGTGGGTGGGGGGAGATAGCCAAAAACATTCAGTACTTC. This codes for CASSGWGEIAKNIQYF.

This clone was detected only once. V gene TRBV27 combines with J gene TRBJ1-4, with 10 bases matching TRBD1. The germline V gene has CDR1 MNHEY and CDR2 SMNVEV (reference sequence). This CDR3 region has 15 residues. V lost 5 bases and J lost 5; bases outside the gene matches: 5. CDR3 nucleotides: TGTGCCAGCAGTACTCGACAGGGGGCGAATGAAAAACTGTTTTTT. This codes for CASSTRQGANEKLFF. The full variable domain, rest sourced from reference TRBV27 and TRBJ1-4, is EAQVTQNPRYLITVTGKKLTVTCSQNMNHEYMSWYRQDPGLGLRQIYYSMNVEVTDKGDVPEGYKVSRKEKRNFPLILESPSPNQTSLYFCASSTRQGANEKLFFGSGTQLSVL.

This clone was seen a handful of times. The V and J genes are TRBV7-8 and TRBJ1-6, with D perhaps matching TRBD1 (5 bases). Looked up from germline, CDR1 is SGHVS and CDR2 is FQNEAQ. V lost 1 base and J 0 bases, leaving 19 bases between the germline ends. CDR3 length equals 20 residues. CDR3 in DNA: TGTGCCAGCAGCTTAGGGAGGGGATCGGACGGCAGCTCCTATAATTCACCCCTCCACTTT. Amino acid sequence: CASSLGRGSDGSSYNSPLHF.